A selection of T cell receptor beta chains follows, all from one sample in a study of response to subunit inactivated influenza vaccine. TCRdb passed the RT-PCR reads through MiXCR, listing each CDR3 protein once. This sample has 400,000 to 650,000 distinct CDR3 sequences, with roughly 7.9% found just once. The source material was PBMCs from blood, sampled less than 30 months after vaccination. Every receptor here comes from a man between 50 and 75 years old who received an inactivated influenza vaccine. Each CDR3 is given with its conserved first and last residue. D genes are given only for firm matches. Only part of the rows carry a size: once, few, many, or a class if the clone is expanded.

clone_size: few
d_call: .
j_call: TRBJ2-1
v_call: TRBV6-1
cdr3_aa: CASRKSSYNEQFF
cdr3_nt: TGTGCCAGCAGGAAAAGCTCCTACAATGAGCAGTTCTTC

clone_size: few
d_call: TRBD1
j_call: TRBJ1-1
v_call: TRBV5-1
cdr3_aa: CASSLGQGAPEAFF
cdr3_nt: TGCGCCAGCAGCTTGGGACAGGGGGCGCCTGAAGCTTTCTTT

clone_size: few
d_call: TRBD1
j_call: TRBJ1-1
v_call: TRBV6-5
cdr3_aa: CASSNTGANTEAFF
cdr3_nt: TGTGCCAGCAGTAACACAGGGGCGAACACTGAAGCTTTCTTT

clone_size: .
d_call: .
j_call: TRBJ2-5
v_call: TRBV7-3
cdr3_aa: CASSLSAAETQYF
cdr3_nt: TGTGCCAGCAGCTTAAGTGCCGCGGAGACCCAGTACTTC

clone_size: .
d_call: TRBD1
j_call: TRBJ2-7
v_call: TRBV10-3
cdr3_aa: CATRDRLISYEQYF
cdr3_nt: TGTGCCACCCGGGACAGGCTAATCTCCTACGAGCAGTACTTC

clone_size: .
d_call: .
j_call: TRBJ2-5
v_call: TRBV14
cdr3_aa: CASSRLGRAVETQYF
cdr3_nt: TGTGCCAGCAGCCGCCTGGGACGAGCCGTCGAGACCCAGTACTTC

clone_size: many
d_call: TRBD2
j_call: TRBJ2-1
v_call: TRBV29-1
cdr3_aa: CSVEGSGKEQFF
cdr3_nt: TGCAGCGTTGAGGGTAGCGGGAAGGAGCAGTTCTTC

clone_size: few
d_call: .
j_call: TRBJ1-2
v_call: TRBV20-1
cdr3_aa: CSAREKGNKWNYGYTF
cdr3_nt: TGCAGTGCTAGAGAAAAGGGGAACAAATGGAACTATGGCTACACCTTC

clone_size: .
d_call: .
j_call: TRBJ1-2
v_call: TRBV2
cdr3_aa: CASTATGFEGYTF
cdr3_nt: TGTGCCAGCACGGCTACAGGGTTTGAGGGCTACACCTTC

clone_size: few
d_call: .
j_call: TRBJ2-5
v_call: TRBV2
cdr3_aa: CASSEGRRHGETQYF
cdr3_nt: TGTGCCAGCAGTGAAGGCCGCCGCCACGGGGAGACCCAGTACTTC

clone_size: few
d_call: TRBD1
j_call: TRBJ2-7
v_call: TRBV20-1
cdr3_aa: CSGRQGAYEQYF
cdr3_nt: TGCAGTGGACGACAGGGGGCGTACGAGCAGTACTTC

clone_size: .
d_call: .
j_call: TRBJ2-5
v_call: TRBV7-2
cdr3_aa: CASSLAASGEEKTQYF
cdr3_nt: TGTGCCAGCAGCTTAGCGGCGTCCGGGGAGGAAAAGACCCAGTACTTC

clone_size: .
d_call: TRBD2
j_call: TRBJ2-1
v_call: TRBV6-2/TRBV6-3
cdr3_aa: CASIREGLAIREQFF
cdr3_nt: TGTGCCAGCATTCGGGAGGGACTAGCGATCAGAGAGCAGTTCTTC

clone_size: .
d_call: .
j_call: TRBJ2-7
v_call: TRBV11-2
cdr3_aa: CASSLEVWDTYEQYF
cdr3_nt: TGTGCCAGCAGCTTAGAGGTCTGGGACACCTACGAGCAGTACTTC

clone_size: few
d_call: .
j_call: TRBJ2-3
v_call: TRBV6-1
cdr3_aa: CASSTLGLESTDTQYF
cdr3_nt: TGTGCCAGCAGCACCCTTGGACTCGAATCCACAGATACGCAGTATTTT

clone_size: .
d_call: TRBD1
j_call: TRBJ2-1
v_call: TRBV5-1
cdr3_aa: CASNRGLGDEQFF
cdr3_nt: TGCGCCAGCAACAGGGGTTTGGGGGATGAGCAGTTCTTC

clone_size: .
d_call: .
j_call: TRBJ2-2
v_call: TRBV27
cdr3_aa: CASSLGGSANTGELFF
cdr3_nt: TGTGCCAGCAGTTTGGGTGGCAGCGCGAACACCGGGGAGCTGTTTTTT

clone_size: few
d_call: TRBD1
j_call: TRBJ1-1
v_call: TRBV18
cdr3_aa: CASSRGQGGAFF
cdr3_nt: TGTGCCAGCTCACGCGGACAGGGCGGCGCTTTCTTT

clone_size: .
d_call: .
j_call: TRBJ1-6
v_call: TRBV20-1
cdr3_aa: CSAREQGGNSPLHF
cdr3_nt: TGCAGTGCTAGAGAACAGGGTGGTAATTCACCCCTCCACTTT

clone_size: few
d_call: TRBD1
j_call: TRBJ1-1
v_call: TRBV4-2
cdr3_aa: CASSQDPGGALNTEAFF
cdr3_nt: TGTGCCAGCAGCCAAGATCCAGGGGGCGCGTTGAACACTGAAGCTTTCTTT